This TCR beta chain was found in a study of T cells in Graves' hyperthyroidism and ophthalmopathy. Points from the study as a whole: Blood also held most thyroid clonotypes expanded beyond 0.001.

CDR1 is LNHNV, CDR2 YYDKDF, per germline (reference sequence). V was pared by 5 bases and J by 3 bases, with 5 bases of the junction left unmatched. The CDR3 contains 17 residues. Sample collection date corresponds to first hyperthyroidism diagnosis, prior to any ophthalmopathy symptoms. PBMCs stemmed from less than 13 ml fresh peripheral blood. Concerning this clonotype: Its antigen is as yet unknown.

RNA transcripts served as the template for amplifying TCR beta CDR3 regions. HTBI primers drove first-round RT-PCR of the TCR CDR3. TCRdb used MiXCR to reprocess the multiplex PCR reads, holding one entry per CDR3 protein. The sample holds about 130,000 distinct CDR3 sequences, over 20% seen once. The chain carries TRBV15 and TRBJ2-6, with 12 nucleotides matching TRBD1. This TCR was sampled from a woman aged 45-65 years with Graves' hyperthyroidism that later progressed to Graves' ophthalmopathy. Sequenced sample: blood. The CDR3 here is CATSPGQGARGANVLTF. CDR3 DNA sequence: TGTGCCACCAGCCCGGGACAGGGGGCGCGTGGGGCCAACGTCCTGACTTTC. The variable domain in full, with the rest retrieved from reference TRBV15 and TRBJ2-6, is DAMVIQNPRYQVTQFGKPVTLSCSQTLNHNVMYWYQQKSSQAPKLLFHYYDKDFNNEADTPDNFQSRRPNTSFCFLDIRSPGLGDTAMYLCATSPGQGARGANVLTFGAGSRLTVL.